The clone carrying this TCR beta chain was observed a single time. The antigen is not known. The sample is drawn from a study of Ad26.COV2.S vaccination and SARS-CoV-2 variants. Study summary: Doses of Ad26.COV2.S were injected into muscle once or twice, 56 days apart. Overall study results and limits: Recipients of vaccine and of placebo showed similar breadth of their non-spike TCR repertoires. Recipients given vaccine exceeded placebo recipients in spike-specific TCR breadth.

The CDR3 length is 19 residues. The V and J ends lost 3 bases and 0 bases, in that order; junction bases with no gene match: 16. Germline V gives CDR1 LGHDT, CDR2 YNNKEL (reference sequence). The protocol was immunoSEQ multiplex PCR, while the TCRdb copy is restricted to in-frame clones and leaves out a portion. In the table there are some 480,000 clones, around 88% of which are singletons. As for treatment: about 20 received Ad26.COV2.S at low or high dose, single or two shots; five or six received placebo; per-sample allocation not given. It was on day 63 after the first vaccine or placebo injection that samples were taken.

This specimen was peripheral blood, taken in a trial of Ad26.COV2.S vaccine versus placebo. The chain carries TRBV3-1 (or the pseudogene TRBV3-2) and TRBJ2-5; TRBD2 matches at 7 bases. This TCR came from a person aged 18-65 years who received the Ad26.COV2.S COVID-19 vaccine or a placebo. The CDR3 bases are TGTGCCAGCAGCCAGGGTCCGGCGCCGGGACTACCATACCAAGAGACCCAGTACTTC. Residues: CASSQGPAPGLPYQETQYF.